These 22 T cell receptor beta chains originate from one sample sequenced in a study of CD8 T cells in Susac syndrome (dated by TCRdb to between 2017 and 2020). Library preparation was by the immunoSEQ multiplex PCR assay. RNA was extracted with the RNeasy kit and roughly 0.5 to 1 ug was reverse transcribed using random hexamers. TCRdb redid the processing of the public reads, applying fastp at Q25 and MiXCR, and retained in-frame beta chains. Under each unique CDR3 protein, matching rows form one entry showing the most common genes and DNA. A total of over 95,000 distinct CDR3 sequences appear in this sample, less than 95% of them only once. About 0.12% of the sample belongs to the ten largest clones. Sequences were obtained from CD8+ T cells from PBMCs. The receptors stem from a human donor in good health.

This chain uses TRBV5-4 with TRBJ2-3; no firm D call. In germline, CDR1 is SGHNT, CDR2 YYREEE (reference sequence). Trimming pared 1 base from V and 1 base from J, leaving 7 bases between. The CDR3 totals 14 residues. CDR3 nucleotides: TGTGCCAGCAGCTTGCTGCGAGGCACAGATACGCAGTATTTT. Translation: CASSLLRGTDTQYF.

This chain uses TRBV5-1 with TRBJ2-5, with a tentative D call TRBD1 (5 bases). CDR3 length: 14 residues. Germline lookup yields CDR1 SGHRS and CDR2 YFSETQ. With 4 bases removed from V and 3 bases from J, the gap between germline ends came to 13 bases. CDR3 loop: CASSEYGREETQYF. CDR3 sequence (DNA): TGCGCCAGCAGCGAGTATGGCAGGGAAGAGACCCAGTACTTC.

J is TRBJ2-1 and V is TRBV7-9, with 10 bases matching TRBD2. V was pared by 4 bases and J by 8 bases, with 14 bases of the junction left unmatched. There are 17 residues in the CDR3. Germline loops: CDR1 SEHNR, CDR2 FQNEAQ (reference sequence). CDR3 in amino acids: CASSSPRSGGSGDEQFF. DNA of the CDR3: TGTGCCAGCAGCTCCCCCCGTAGCGGGGGGTCAGGAGATGAGCAGTTCTTC.

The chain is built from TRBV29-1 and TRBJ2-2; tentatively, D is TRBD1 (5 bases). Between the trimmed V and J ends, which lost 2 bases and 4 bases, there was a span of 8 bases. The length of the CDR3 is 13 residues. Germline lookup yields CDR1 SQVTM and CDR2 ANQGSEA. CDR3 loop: CSVESGPTGELFF. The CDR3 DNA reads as TGCAGCGTTGAATCAGGGCCCACCGGGGAGCTGTTTTTT.

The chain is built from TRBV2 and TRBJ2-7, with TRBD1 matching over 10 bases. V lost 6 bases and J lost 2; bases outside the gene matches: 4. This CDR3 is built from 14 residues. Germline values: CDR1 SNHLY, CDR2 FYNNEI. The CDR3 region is CASSGDRGPYEQYF. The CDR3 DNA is TGTGCCAGCAGCGGGGACAGGGGACCCTACGAGCAGTACTTC.

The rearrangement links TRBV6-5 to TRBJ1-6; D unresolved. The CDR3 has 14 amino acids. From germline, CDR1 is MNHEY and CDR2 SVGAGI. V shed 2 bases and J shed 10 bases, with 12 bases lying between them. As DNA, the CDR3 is TGTGCCAGCAGTTACGGGGATCTTGGATCACCCCTCCACTTT. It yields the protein CASSYGDLGSPLHF.

In DNA form, the CDR3 reads TGTGCCAGCAGTTCCCGAGGGACAGGGGGCCTTCATGGCTACACCTTC. Translated: CASSSRGTGGLHGYTF. The chain has TRBV27 and TRBJ1-2; 12 bases map to TRBD1. The germline V gene has CDR1 MNHEY and CDR2 SMNVEV (reference sequence). The ends lost 4 bases at V and 6 bases at J; junction bases unmatched: 9. The CDR3 sequence is 16 residues long.

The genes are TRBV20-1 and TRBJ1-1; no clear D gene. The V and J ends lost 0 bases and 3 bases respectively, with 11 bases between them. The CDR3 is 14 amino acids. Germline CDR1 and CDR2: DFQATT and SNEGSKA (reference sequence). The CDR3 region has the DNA TGCAGTGCTAGAGAGGGCTCTAGGGACACTGAAGCTTTCTTT. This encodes CSAREGSRDTEAFF.

The DNA of the CDR3 is TGTGCCAGCAGCCCAAGCCAGAAAGCGGGATTCCATGAGCAGTTCTTC. It is translated as CASSPSQKAGFHEQFF. The chain combines TRBV11-3 with TRBJ2-1; 7 positions agree with TRBD2. CDR3 size: 16 residues. V was clipped by 5 bases and J by 8 bases; unmatched bases: 15. The germline V gene encodes CDR1 SGHNT and CDR2 YENEEA.

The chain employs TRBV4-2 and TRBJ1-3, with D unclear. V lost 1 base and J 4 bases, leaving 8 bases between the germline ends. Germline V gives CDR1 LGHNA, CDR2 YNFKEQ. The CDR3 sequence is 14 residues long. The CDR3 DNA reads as TGTGCCAGCAGCCAAGGGGGTTTCGGAAACACCATATATTTT. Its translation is CASSQGGFGNTIYF.

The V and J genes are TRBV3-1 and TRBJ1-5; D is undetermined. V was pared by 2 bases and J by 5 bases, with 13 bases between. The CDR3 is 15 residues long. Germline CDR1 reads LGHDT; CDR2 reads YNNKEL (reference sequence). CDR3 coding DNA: TGTGCCAGCAGCCAACATTCCGGGATGGATCAGCCCCAGCATTTT. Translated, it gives CASSQHSGMDQPQHF.

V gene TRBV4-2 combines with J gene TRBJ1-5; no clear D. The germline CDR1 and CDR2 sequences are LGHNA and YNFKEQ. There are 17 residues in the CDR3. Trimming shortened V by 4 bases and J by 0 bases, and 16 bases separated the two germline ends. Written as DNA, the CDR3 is TGTGCCAGCAGCCCTGGGCCCGCGGCGATTAGCAATCAGCCCCAGCATTTT. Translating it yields CASSPGPAAISNQPQHF.

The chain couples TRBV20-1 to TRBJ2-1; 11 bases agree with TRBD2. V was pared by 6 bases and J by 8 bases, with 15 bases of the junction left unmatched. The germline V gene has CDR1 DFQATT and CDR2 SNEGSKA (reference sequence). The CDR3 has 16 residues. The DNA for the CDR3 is TGCAGTGCCAGGGGGGGCCTAGCGGGGGGAATCGATGAGCAGTTCTTC. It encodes CSARGGLAGGIDEQFF.

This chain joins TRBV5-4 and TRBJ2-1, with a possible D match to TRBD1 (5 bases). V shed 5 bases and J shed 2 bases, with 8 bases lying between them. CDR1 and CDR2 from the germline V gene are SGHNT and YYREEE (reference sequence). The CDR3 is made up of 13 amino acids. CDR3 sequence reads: CASRPDTYNEQFF. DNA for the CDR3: TGTGCCAGCAGACCGGACACCTACAATGAGCAGTTCTTC.

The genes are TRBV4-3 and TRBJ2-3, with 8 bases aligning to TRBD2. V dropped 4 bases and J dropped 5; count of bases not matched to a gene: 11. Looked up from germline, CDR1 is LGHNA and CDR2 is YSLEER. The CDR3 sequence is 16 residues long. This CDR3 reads CASSPRTSLAGDTQYF. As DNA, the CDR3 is TGCGCCAGCAGCCCTAGGACTAGCTTAGCAGGAGATACGCAGTATTTT.

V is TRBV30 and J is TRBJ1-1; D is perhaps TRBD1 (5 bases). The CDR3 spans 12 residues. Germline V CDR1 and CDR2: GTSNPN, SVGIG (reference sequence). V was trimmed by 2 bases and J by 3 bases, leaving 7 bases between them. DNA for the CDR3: TGTGCCTGGAGTAAGGGGTACACTGAAGCTTTCTTT. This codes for CAWSKGYTEAFF.

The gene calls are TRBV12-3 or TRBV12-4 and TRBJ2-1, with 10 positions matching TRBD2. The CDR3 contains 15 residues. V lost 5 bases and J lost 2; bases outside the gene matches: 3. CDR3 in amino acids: CASSPSGSAYNEQFF. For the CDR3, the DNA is TGTGCCAGCAGTCCTAGCGGGAGCGCCTACAATGAGCAGTTCTTC.

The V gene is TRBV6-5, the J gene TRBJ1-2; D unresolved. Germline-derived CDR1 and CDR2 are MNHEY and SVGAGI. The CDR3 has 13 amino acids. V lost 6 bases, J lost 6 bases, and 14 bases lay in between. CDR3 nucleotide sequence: TGTGCCAGCAGAGCCCTTGGCACACATGGCTACACCTTC. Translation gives CASRALGTHGYTF.

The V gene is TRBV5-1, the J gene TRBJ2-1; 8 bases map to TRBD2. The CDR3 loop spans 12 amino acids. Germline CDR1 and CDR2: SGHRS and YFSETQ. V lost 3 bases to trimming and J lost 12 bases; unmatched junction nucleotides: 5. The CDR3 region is CASSSEGLGQFF. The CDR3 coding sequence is TGCGCCAGCAGCTCAGAGGGACTAGGGCAGTTCTTC.

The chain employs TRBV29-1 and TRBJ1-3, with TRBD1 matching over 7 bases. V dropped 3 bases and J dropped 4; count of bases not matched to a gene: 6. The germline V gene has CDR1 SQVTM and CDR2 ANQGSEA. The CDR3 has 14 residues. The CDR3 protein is CSVDRAGGGNTIYF. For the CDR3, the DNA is TGCAGCGTTGATCGGGCAGGGGGAGGAAACACCATATATTTT.

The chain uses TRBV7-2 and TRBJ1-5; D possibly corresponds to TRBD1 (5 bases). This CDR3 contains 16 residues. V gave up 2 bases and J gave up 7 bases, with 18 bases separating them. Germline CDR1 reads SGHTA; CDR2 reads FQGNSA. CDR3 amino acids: CASSLRVSGDGQPQHF. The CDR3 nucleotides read TGTGCCAGCAGCTTACGGGTTTCGGGGGACGGACAGCCCCAGCATTTT.

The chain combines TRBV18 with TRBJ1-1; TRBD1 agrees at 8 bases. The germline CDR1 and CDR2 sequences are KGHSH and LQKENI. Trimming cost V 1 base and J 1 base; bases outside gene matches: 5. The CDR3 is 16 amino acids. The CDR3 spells CASSPQGTGTNTEAFF. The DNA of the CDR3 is TGTGCCAGCTCACCACAGGGGACAGGCACGAACACTGAAGCTTTCTTT.